The 5 T cell receptor beta chains below were found in one sample sequenced in a study of cytomegalovirus exposure and HLA in healthy donors. Using immunoSEQ multiplex PCR, the repertoire was profiled, and TCRdb retains in-frame clones only, with some absent. The sample has around 300,000 clones, roughly 90% seen once. Sequenced material: PBMCs. The receptors originated from a woman younger than 35 in good health and CMV-seronegative.

The V and J genes are TRBV19 and TRBJ1-5, with D perhaps matching TRBD1 (6 bases). The ends were cut back, 5 bases at V and 4 bases at J, with 18 bases in the middle. Per germline, CDR1 LNHDA and CDR2 SQIVND (reference sequence). The CDR3 contains 16 residues. DNA for the CDR3: TGTGCCAGTAGTCACGACACAGGGACGCAGAATCAGCCCCAGCATTTT. Encoded protein: CASSHDTGTQNQPQHF.

V usage is TRBV28 and J usage is TRBJ2-7; 12 positions agree with TRBD2. Germline trimming cut 7 bases from V and 4 bases from J; bases unmatched to any gene: 5. The CDR3 length is 14 residues. CDR1 and CDR2 from the germline V gene are MDHEN and SYDVKM. The CDR3 here is CASTMTSGSYEQYF. The CDR3 DNA is TGTGCCAGCACCATGACTAGCGGGAGTTACGAGCAGTACTTC.

The rearrangement links TRBV7-6 to TRBJ2-3; tentatively, D is TRBD2 (5 bases). The V gene's germline CDR1 is SGHVS and CDR2 FNYEAQ. V dropped 2 bases and J dropped 0 bases, with 12 bases sitting between them. This CDR3 is 16 amino acids long. CDR3 nucleotide sequence: TGTGCCAGCAGCTTATCAACGACGGGGAGCACAGATACGCAGTATTTT. As protein: CASSLSTTGSTDTQYF.

This clone has only one observation. The chain uses TRBV27 and TRBJ2-1; 7 positions agree with TRBD1. Germline values: CDR1 MNHEY, CDR2 SMNVEV (reference sequence). There are 13 residues in the CDR3. The V gene end was trimmed by 3 bases and the J gene end by 9 bases; junction bases not matched to a gene: 5. CDR3 sequence (DNA): TGTGCCAGCAGTTTGGGGACAGTGGGTGAGCAGTTCTTC. Translated, it gives CASSLGTVGEQFF.

V is TRBV4-1 and J is TRBJ2-2; 7 bases line up with TRBD2. CDR3 length: 14 amino acids. Trimming cost V 2 bases and J 7 bases; bases outside gene matches: 4. Germline lookup yields CDR1 MGHRA and CDR2 YSYEKL. The CDR3 is CASSQRGLSGELFF. Here the CDR3 DNA reads TGCGCCAGCAGCCAAAGGGGACTAAGCGGGGAGCTGTTTTTT.